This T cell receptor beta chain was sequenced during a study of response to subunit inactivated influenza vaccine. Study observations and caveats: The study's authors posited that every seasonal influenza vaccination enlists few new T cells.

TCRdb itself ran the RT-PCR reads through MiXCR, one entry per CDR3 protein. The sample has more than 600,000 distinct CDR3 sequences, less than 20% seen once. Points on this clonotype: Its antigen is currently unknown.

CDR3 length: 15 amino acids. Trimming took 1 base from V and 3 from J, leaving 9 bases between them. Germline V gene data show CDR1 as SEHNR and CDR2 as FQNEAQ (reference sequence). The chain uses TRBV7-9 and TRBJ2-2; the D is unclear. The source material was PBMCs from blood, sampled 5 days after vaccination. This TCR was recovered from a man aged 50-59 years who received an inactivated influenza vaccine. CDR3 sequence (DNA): TGTGCCAGCAGCTTAGTTCCTAGACACACCGGGGAGCTGTTTTTT. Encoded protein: CASSLVPRHTGELFF.